Listed here are 18 T cell receptor beta chains from one sample, sequenced in a study of patients and donors after allogeneic stem cell transplantation. Using its own MiXCR run on the RT-PCR reads, TCRdb lists one record per CDR3 protein. Seen here are fewer than 75,000 distinct CDR3 sequences, about 30% observed once, and the top ten hold 26%. The material sequenced was blood, either unsorted or a sorted T cell fraction (not recorded which). Source of these receptors: a human donor who was either an allogeneic HSCT recipient or a stem cell or donor lymphocyte infusion donor (not recorded which). It is not recorded whose cells these are; they may come from a transplant donor.

This clonotype was seen a handful of times. The V call is TRBV5-1, the J call TRBJ1-2; TRBD1 agrees at 7 bases. The germline gives CDR1 SGHRS, CDR2 YFSETQ. V lost 4 bases and J lost 4; bases outside the gene matches: 4. The CDR3 totals 13 residues. CDR3 region: CASSPWDSYGYTF. The CDR3 region has the DNA TGCGCCAGCAGCCCATGGGACAGCTATGGCTACACCTTC. Using reference TRBV5-1 and TRBJ1-2 for the parts outside the CDR3, the full variable domain is KAGVTQTPRYLIKTRGQQVTLSCSPISGHRSVSWYQQTPGQGLQFLFEYFSETQRNKGNFPGRFSGRQFSNSRSEMNVSTLELGDSALYLCASSPWDSYGYTFGSGTRLTVV.

The J gene is TRBJ2-2, the V gene TRBV9; D uncertain. Germline CDR1 and CDR2: SGDLS and YYNGEE. The length of the CDR3 is 14 residues. The V end lost 6 bases, the J end lost 1 base, and 10 bases lay between the germline ends. In nucleotides, the CDR3 is TGTGCCAGCAATTCCCAACTGAACACCGGGGAGCTGTTTTTT. Translating it yields CASNSQLNTGELFF.

This chain connects TRBV2 to TRBJ2-7, with D possibly TRBD1 on 5 matching bases. Germline lookup yields CDR1 SNHLY and CDR2 FYNNEI. The CDR3 length is 19 residues. V was clipped by 1 base and J by 3 bases, with 25 bases between them. The CDR3 DNA is TGTGCCAGCAGTGAAGGGCGCAGGGTCCACGAAACGGATCTCTACGAGCAGTACTTC. Translating it yields CASSEGRRVHETDLYEQYF.

This clonotype was found a few times. V gene TRBV15 combines with J gene TRBJ2-1; 12 nucleotides match TRBD2. Per germline, CDR1 LNHNV and CDR2 YYDKDF (reference sequence). The CDR3 spans 18 residues. J gave up 4 bases and V 1 base, and 8 bases lay outside the gene matches. This CDR3 reads CATSRASIGLAGYNEQFF. The CDR3 DNA is TGTGCCACCAGCAGAGCTTCAATAGGACTAGCGGGATACAATGAGCAGTTCTTC.

The chain employs TRBV20-1 and TRBJ2-7; D not certain. Germline CDR1 and CDR2: DFQATT and SNEGSKA (reference sequence). This CDR3 region has 12 residues. Deletions cut 3 bases from V and 2 bases from J, with 8 bases between. DNA for the CDR3: TGCAGTGCTAGCCAGGTAGCCTACGAGCAGTACTTC. Protein product: CSASQVAYEQYF.

The chain has TRBV15 and TRBJ2-3; D is undetermined. The CDR3 is made up of 17 amino acids. With 6 bases removed from V and 0 bases from J, the gap between germline ends came to 19 bases. Germline V gene data show CDR1 as LNHNV and CDR2 as YYDKDF (reference sequence). CDR3 in amino acids: CATSKLQVGWSTDTQYF. The CDR3 DNA sequence: TGTGCCACCAGTAAGCTCCAGGTGGGGTGGAGCACAGATACGCAGTATTTT.

This rearrangement joins TRBV6-6 to TRBJ2-4; tentatively, D is TRBD1 (6 bases). V shed 2 bases and J shed 7 bases, with 15 bases lying between them. CDR3 length: 15 residues. The germline V gene encodes CDR1 MNHNY and CDR2 SVGAGI (reference sequence). CDR3 protein: CASSYPQGLGNIQYF. The DNA of the CDR3 is TGTGCCAGCAGTTACCCTCAGGGGCTAGGGAACATTCAGTACTTC.

The J gene is TRBJ1-3, the V gene TRBV7-9; D gene uncertain. The CDR3 is 13 residues long. The V end lost 3 bases, the J end lost 0 bases, and 3 bases lay between the germline ends. Germline V CDR1 and CDR2: SEHNR, FQNEAQ (reference sequence). CDR3 region: CASSFYSGNTIYF. In DNA, the CDR3 is TGTGCCAGCAGCTTTTACTCTGGAAACACCATATATTTT.

There are many counts of this clonotype. The V call is TRBV5-1, the J call TRBJ1-1; 9 nucleotides align to TRBD1. This CDR3 comprises 16 residues. The trim removed 0 bases at V and 0 bases at J, leaving 3 bases unmatched. Germline CDR1 reads SGHRS; CDR2 reads YFSETQ. CDR3 in DNA: TGCGCCAGCAGCTTGGCGGGACAGGGTATGAACACTGAAGCTTTCTTT. As protein: CASSLAGQGMNTEAFF.

There are a few counts of this clonotype. This CDR3 reads CASSQEGKLLYNSPLHF. CDR3 sequence (DNA): TGTGCCAGCAGCCAAGAGGGGAAGCTCCTCTATAATTCACCCCTCCACTTT. V is TRBV3-1 and J is TRBJ1-6; D gene uncertain. This CDR3 spans 17 amino acids. V was shortened by 0 bases and J by 3 bases, with 12 bases between the two germline ends. Germline V gene sequence: CDR1 LGHDT, CDR2 YNNKEL (reference sequence).

The V call is TRBV5-5, the J call TRBJ1-1, with 7 positions matching TRBD1. CDR1 and CDR2 from the germline V gene are SGHKS and YYEKEE (reference sequence). V lost 4 bases and J lost 2; bases outside the gene matches: 8. The CDR3 length is 15 residues. The CDR3 protein is CASSPGGIGNTEAFF. CDR3 nucleotide sequence: TGTGCCAGCAGCCCAGGGGGGATAGGAAACACTGAAGCTTTCTTT.

The rearrangement links TRBV18 to TRBJ2-1; 13 bases line up with TRBD2. Germline V gives CDR1 KGHSH, CDR2 LQKENI. The CDR3 spans 16 residues. Unmatched junction bases numbered 5, after V lost 4 bases and J lost 5 bases. The CDR3 sequence is CASSLWTSGSDNEQFF. The DNA for the CDR3 is TGTGCCAGCTCACTGTGGACTAGCGGGAGTGACAATGAGCAGTTCTTC. The full variable domain, in which reference TRBV18 and TRBJ2-1 provide the parts outside the CDR3, is NAGVMQNPRHLVRRRGQEARLRCSPMKGHSHVYWYRQLPEEGLKFMVYLQKENIIDESGMPKERFSAEFPKEGPSILRIQQVVRGDSAAYFCASSLWTSGSDNEQFFGPGTRLTVL.

In this sample, this clonotype turned up a few times. V usage is TRBV24-1 and J usage is TRBJ2-5; D unresolved. The CDR3 has 12 residues. Trimming pared 0 bases from V and 5 bases from J, leaving 3 bases between. Germline lookup yields CDR1 KGHDR and CDR2 SFDVKD. CDR3 DNA: TGTGCCACCAGTGATTTGATGGAGACCCAGTACTTC. Amino acid sequence: CATSDLMETQYF.

This clonotype has more than one count but fewer than ten. The V gene is TRBV5-1, the J gene TRBJ1-4, with a possible D match to TRBD1 (5 bases). Trimming removed 0 bases from V and 2 bases from J, with 8 bases in between. Germline V gives CDR1 SGHRS, CDR2 YFSETQ. This CDR3 is built from 15 residues. The CDR3 sequence: CASSLVGGTNEKLFF. The CDR3 DNA reads TGCGCCAGCAGCTTGGTCGGGGGGACTAATGAAAAACTGTTTTTT.

The chain is built from TRBV5-1 and TRBJ1-6; D may be TRBD1 (6 bases). This CDR3 is 15 amino acids long. CDR1 is SGHRS and CDR2 is YFSETQ in the germline V gene. V was clipped by 0 bases and J by 10 bases, with 14 bases between them. The CDR3: CASSLEGDLRSPLHF. In nucleotides, the CDR3 is TGCGCCAGCAGCTTGGAGGGGGATTTGAGGTCACCCCTCCACTTT.

The V and J genes are TRBV3-1 and TRBJ1-2, with D maybe TRBD1 (6 bases). This CDR3 spans 14 amino acids. In germline, CDR1 is LGHDT, CDR2 YNNKEL (reference sequence). V was pared by 3 bases and J by 5 bases, with 13 bases between. In DNA, the CDR3 is TGTGCCAGCAGCCATGGGGGGGCATGGTATGGCTACACCTTC. Its translation: CASSHGGAWYGYTF.

The chain uses TRBV10-3 and TRBJ2-1, with 8 bases that match TRBD1. CDR3 length equals 15 residues. Looked up from germline, CDR1 is ENHRY and CDR2 is SYGVKD. The V gene end was trimmed by 4 bases and the J gene end by 3 bases; junction bases not matched to a gene: 5. This CDR3 is CAISAGQGRYNEQFF. The CDR3, as DNA: TGTGCCATCAGTGCCGGACAGGGCCGCTACAATGAGCAGTTCTTC.

The V call is TRBV4-2, the J call TRBJ2-7; TRBD2 is a possible D gene (6 bases). Germline CDR1 LGHNA, CDR2 YNFKEQ. Trimming cost V 1 base and J 2 bases, with 15 bases left between them. The CDR3 is 16 residues long. The CDR3 nucleotides are TGTGCCAGCAGCCAAGCGGGACTTAATACGCCCTACGAGCAGTACTTC. Translating it yields CASSQAGLNTPYEQYF.